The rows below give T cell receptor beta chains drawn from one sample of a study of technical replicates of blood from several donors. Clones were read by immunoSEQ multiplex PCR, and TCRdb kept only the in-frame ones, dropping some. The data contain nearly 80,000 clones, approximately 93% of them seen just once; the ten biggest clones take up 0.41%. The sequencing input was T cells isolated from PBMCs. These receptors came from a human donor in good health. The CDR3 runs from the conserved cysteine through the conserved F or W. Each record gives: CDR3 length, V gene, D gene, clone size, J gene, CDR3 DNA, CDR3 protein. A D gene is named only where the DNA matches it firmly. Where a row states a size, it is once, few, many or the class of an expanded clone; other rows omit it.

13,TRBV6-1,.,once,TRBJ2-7,TGTGCCAGCAGTGAAATTTCTAAAAACGAGCAGTACTTC,CASSEISKNEQYF
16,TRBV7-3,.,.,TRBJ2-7,TGTGCCAGCAGCTTAAATTCCCCGGGGTTCTCCTACGAGCAGTACTTC,CASSLNSPGFSYEQYF
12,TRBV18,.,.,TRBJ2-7,TGTGCCAGCTCACCCCGCGGGGACGAGCAGTACTTC,CASSPRGDEQYF
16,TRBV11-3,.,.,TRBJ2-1,TGTGCCAGCAGCTTAGAGGTTCACGGGGTTGACAATGAGCAGTTCTTC,CASSLEVHGVDNEQFF
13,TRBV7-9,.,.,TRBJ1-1,TGTGCCAGCATCGGAGGGCTTAACACTGAAGCTTTCTTT,CASIGGLNTEAFF
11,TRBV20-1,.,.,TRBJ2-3,TGCAGTGCCCTGGAGTCTTTTACGCAGTATTTT,CSALESFTQYF
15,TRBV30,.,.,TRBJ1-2,TGTGCCTGGAGTGTAGGTCCAGACTCGATCGATGGCTACACCTTC,CAWSVGPDSIDGYTF
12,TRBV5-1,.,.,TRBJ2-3,TGCGCCAGCAGCCCGGGAGCAGATACGCAGTATTTT,CASSPGADTQYF
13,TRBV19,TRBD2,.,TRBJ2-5,TGTGCCAGTAGTCTCCAGCGGGACGAGACCCAGTACTTC,CASSLQRDETQYF
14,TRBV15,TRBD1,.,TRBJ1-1,TGTGCCACCAGCGAGGACAGGGAGAGGACTGAAGCTTTCTTT,CATSEDRERTEAFF
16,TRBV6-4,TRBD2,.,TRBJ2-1,TGTGCCAGTAGCCTTAATCACGCGGGAGCCACGGATGAGCAGTTCTTC,CASSLNHAGATDEQFF
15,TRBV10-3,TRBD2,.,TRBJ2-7,TGTGCCATCAGTGAACAGCGGGAGTACGGTAACGAGCAGTACTTC,CAISEQREYGNEQYF
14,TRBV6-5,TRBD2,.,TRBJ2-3,TGTGCCAGCAGTTTAGCGGGTATCACAGATACGCAGTATTTT,CASSLAGITDTQYF
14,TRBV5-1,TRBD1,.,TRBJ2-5,TGCGCCAGCAGCTTTACAGGGGGACGGGAGACCCAGTACTTC,CASSFTGGRETQYF
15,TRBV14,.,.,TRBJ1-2,TGTGCCAGCAGCCGATTAACGCAGGGTAATGACGGCTACACCTTC,CASSRLTQGNDGYTF
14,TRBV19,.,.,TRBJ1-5,TGTGCCAGTAGTCCCCGCTTGACTGATCAGCCCCAGCATTTT,CASSPRLTDQPQHF
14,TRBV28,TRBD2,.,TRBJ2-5,TGTGCCAGCAGTTCGGGCGGGAGGAAAGAGACCCAGTACTTC,CASSSGGRKETQYF
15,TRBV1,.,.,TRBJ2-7,TGCACCAGCAGCCCCATGGGACAGGTTACCCACGAGCAGTACTTC,CTSSPMGQVTHEQYF
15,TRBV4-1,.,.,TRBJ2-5,TGCGCCAGCAGCCCTCTTAGGAGCGGCCAAGAGACCCAGTACTTC,CASSPLRSGQETQYF
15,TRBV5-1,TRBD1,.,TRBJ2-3,TGCGCCAGCAGCCGGGGACAGGGGTACGCAGATACGCAGTATTTT,CASSRGQGYADTQYF
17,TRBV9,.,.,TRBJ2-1,TGTGCCAGCAGCGAACGATGGGGGGATTACACCTACAATGAGCAGTTCTTC,CASSERWGDYTYNEQFF
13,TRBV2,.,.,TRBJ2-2,TGTGCCAGCAGCTCTGAGCTCCACGGGGAGCTGTTTTTT,CASSSELHGELFF
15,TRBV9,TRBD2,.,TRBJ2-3,TGTGCCAGCAGCGTAATGGTAGCGGGATTAGATACGCAGTATTTT,CASSVMVAGLDTQYF
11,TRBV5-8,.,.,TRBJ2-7,TGTGCCAGCAGCTTCGGCTACGAGCAGTACTTC,CASSFGYEQYF
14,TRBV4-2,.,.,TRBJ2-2,TGTGCCAGCAGTATAAGGGGTATCGGCGGGGAGCTGTTTTTT,CASSIRGIGGELFF
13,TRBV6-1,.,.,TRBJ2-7,TGTGCCACCCGACAGAATGTGGCCTACGAGCAGTACTTC,CATRQNVAYEQYF
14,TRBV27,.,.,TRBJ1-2,TGTGCCAGCAGTTTCGGAACGGGGGGTCAAGGCTACACCTTC,CASSFGTGGQGYTF
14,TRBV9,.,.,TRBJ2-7,TGTGCCAGCAGCGTAGAGCTCTTTCCCTACGAGCAGTACTTC,CASSVELFPYEQYF
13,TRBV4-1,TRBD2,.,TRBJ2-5,TGCGCCAGCAGCCCACTAGCGTTGGAGACCCAGTACTTC,CASSPLALETQYF
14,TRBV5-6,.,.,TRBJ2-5,TGTGCCAGCAGCTCGGCCGGGCTCAGAGCGGCCCAGTACTTC,CASSSAGLRAAQYF
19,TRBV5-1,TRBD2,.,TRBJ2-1,TGCGCCAGCAGCTTGGGACTAGCGGGATTCAAAAGCTCCTACAATGAGCAGTTCTTC,CASSLGLAGFKSSYNEQFF
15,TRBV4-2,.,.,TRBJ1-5,TGTGCCAGCAGCCATACCTTAACAGGTAATCAGCCCCAGCATTTT,CASSHTLTGNQPQHF
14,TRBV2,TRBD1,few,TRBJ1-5,TGTGCCAGCTCTCAGGACAGGGGTAATCAGCCCCAGCATTTT,CASSQDRGNQPQHF
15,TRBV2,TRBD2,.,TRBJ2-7,TGTGCCAGCAGTGAAGGGGCGGGGGGGGCCTACGAGCAGTACTTC,CASSEGAGGAYEQYF
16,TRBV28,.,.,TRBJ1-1,TGTGCCAGCAGTTCCCAAGATCCTGGCCTGAACACTGAAGCTTTCTTT,CASSSQDPGLNTEAFF
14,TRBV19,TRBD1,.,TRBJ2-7,TGTGCCAGTAAGGTAGAGGACAGGGGATACGAGCAGTACTTC,CASKVEDRGYEQYF
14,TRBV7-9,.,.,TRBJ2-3,TGTGCCAGCAGCTTAGTCGCCCCTGGCGATACGCAGTATTTT,CASSLVAPGDTQYF
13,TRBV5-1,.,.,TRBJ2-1,TGCGCCAGCAGCTTGGACAGCTACAATGAGCAGTTCTTC,CASSLDSYNEQFF
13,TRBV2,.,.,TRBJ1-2,TGTGCCAGCAGTGCGGACAGAAACTATGGCTACACCTTC,CASSADRNYGYTF
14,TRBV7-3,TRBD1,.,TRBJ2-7,TGTGCCAGCAGCTTAAGGGACAGGGGGTTCGAGCAGTACTTC,CASSLRDRGFEQYF
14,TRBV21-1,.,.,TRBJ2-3,TGTGCCCGAATTGTAGCGGGAGGTTGGGATACGCAGTATTTT,CARIVAGGWDTQYF
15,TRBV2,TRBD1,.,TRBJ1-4,TGTGCCAGTAAGAGGTCGGGACAGGAGAATGAAAAACTGTTTTTT,CASKRSGQENEKLFF
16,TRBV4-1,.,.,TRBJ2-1,TGCGCCAGCAGCCAAGTTAATCTATTGGTCTACAATGAGCAGTTCTTC,CASSQVNLLVYNEQFF
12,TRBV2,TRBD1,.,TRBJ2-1,TGTGCCAGCAGACCACAGGGGCTCGAGCAGTTCTTC,CASRPQGLEQFF
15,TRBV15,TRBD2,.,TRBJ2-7,TGTGCCACCAGCAGAGAGGCGGGAGAGTACTACGAGCAGTACTTC,CATSREAGEYYEQYF
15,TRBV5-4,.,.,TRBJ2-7,TGTGCCAGCAGCTTAAATTCAGGGACTTCCTACGAGCAGTACTTC,CASSLNSGTSYEQYF
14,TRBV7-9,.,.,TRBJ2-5,TGTGCCAGCAGCTACAGGCGAAACCAAGAGACCCAGTACTTC,CASSYRRNQETQYF
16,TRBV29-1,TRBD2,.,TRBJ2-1,TGCAGCGTACTAACTAGCGGGAGTTCGTCCTACAATGAGCAGTTCTTC,CSVLTSGSSSYNEQFF
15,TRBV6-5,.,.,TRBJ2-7,TGTGCCAGCAGTTACGAAGACAGTCCCCCCGACGAGCAGTACTTC,CASSYEDSPPDEQYF
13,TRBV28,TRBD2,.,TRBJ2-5,TGTGCCACCTACAGCGGGAGGGGCGAGACCCAGTACTTC,CATYSGRGETQYF
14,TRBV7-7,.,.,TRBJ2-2,TGTGCTAGCAGCCCGAAGAGACAGGCCGGGGAGCTGTTTTTT,CASSPKRQAGELFF
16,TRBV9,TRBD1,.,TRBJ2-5,TGTGCCAGCAGCGCTGGACAGGGGCGAGGTGGAGAGACCCAGTACTTC,CASSAGQGRGGETQYF
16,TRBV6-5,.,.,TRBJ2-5,TGTGCCAGCAGTTCCTGGACACAAGACCTACAAGAGACCCAGTACTTC,CASSSWTQDLQETQYF
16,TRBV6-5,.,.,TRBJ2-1,TGTGCCAGCAGTTACGATAATCGGTACTCCTACAATGAGCAGTTCTTC,CASSYDNRYSYNEQFF
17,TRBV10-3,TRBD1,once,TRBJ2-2,TGTGCCATCACTAAACAGGGGCTACTGCAGAACACCGGGGAGCTGTTTTTT,CAITKQGLLQNTGELFF
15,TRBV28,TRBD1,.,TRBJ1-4,TGTGCCAGCAGTTTAGCAGGACAGGGACGTGAAAAACTGTTTTTT,CASSLAGQGREKLFF